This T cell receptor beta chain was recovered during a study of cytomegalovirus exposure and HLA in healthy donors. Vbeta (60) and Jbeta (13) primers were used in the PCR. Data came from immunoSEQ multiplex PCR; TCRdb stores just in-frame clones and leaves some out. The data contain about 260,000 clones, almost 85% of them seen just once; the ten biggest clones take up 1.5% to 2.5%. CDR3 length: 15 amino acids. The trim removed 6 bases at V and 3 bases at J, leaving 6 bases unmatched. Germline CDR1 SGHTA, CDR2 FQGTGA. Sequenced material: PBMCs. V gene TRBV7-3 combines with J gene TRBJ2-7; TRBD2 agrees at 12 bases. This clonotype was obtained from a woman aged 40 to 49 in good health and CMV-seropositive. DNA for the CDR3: TGTGCCAGCAGTCGAACTAGCGGGGGGTTCTACGAGCAGTACTTC. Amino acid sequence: CASSRTSGGFYEQYF.